This T cell receptor (beta chain) was found in a study of T-cell reconstitution after alpha-beta-depleted transplantation in children. This clonotype has just a few counts. TCRbeta library construction was performed incorporating unique molecular identifiers. TCRdb redid the calling of the PCR reads with MiXCR, one entry per CDR3 protein. This sample has approximately 590,000 distinct CDR3 sequences, with roughly a tenth found just once. The CDR3 has 18 amino acids. Germline V CDR1 and CDR2: SGHVS, FQNEAQ. V was trimmed by 5 bases and J by 0 bases, leaving 23 bases between them. This sequence was found in a human donor who donated a stem cell graft to a child with acute myeloid leukemia. The chain is built from TRBV7-8 and TRBJ2-7, with D perhaps TRBD1 (6 bases). Sequenced here: PBMCs from the stem cell graft donor, sampled from the stem cell graft. CDR3 in DNA: TGTGCCAGCAGCCTCCAGGCAATTAGGACAGCAAGCTCCTACGAGCAGTACTTC. Translating gives CASSLQAIRTASSYEQYF. Based on the CDR3 plus reference TRBV7-8 and TRBJ2-7, the full variable domain is GAGVSQSPRYKVAKRGQDVALRCDPISGHVSLFWYQQALGQGPEFLTYFQNEAQLDKSGLPSDRFFAERPEGSVSTLKIQRTQQEDSAVYLCASSLQAIRTASSYEQYFGPGTRLTVT.